The next 8 T cell receptor beta chains were all read from a single sample in a study of CD8 T cells in ankylosing spondylitis. Points from the study as a whole: A motif of 7 to 9 highly homologous TCR beta variants was seen as apparently characteristic of ankylosing spondylitis blood.

Each CDR3 protein gets one entry after TCRdb re-called the 5' RACE reads with MiXCR. The repertoire holds approximately 520,000 distinct CDR3 sequences, about 5.7% seen once, with around 3.5% in the top ten. These receptors have no identified antigens. Sequencing was done on a sample of blood, either unsorted or a sorted T cell fraction (not recorded which). The receptors originated from a male donor with ankylosing spondylitis.

This clonotype was seen repeatedly, ten times or more. The chain employs TRBV20-1 and TRBJ2-3; 9 nucleotides match TRBD1. This CDR3 comprises 14 residues. The V and J ends lost 4 bases and 3 bases, in that order; junction bases with no gene match: 5. Germline V lookup: CDR1 DFQATT, CDR2 SNEGSKA (reference sequence). The CDR3 region has the DNA TGCAGTGCTAAGCACAGGGGGCGGACAGATACGCAGTATTTT. This encodes CSAKHRGRTDTQYF.

This clonotype was observed at least ten times. V usage is TRBV4-1 and J usage is TRBJ2-5; 8 bases align to TRBD1. CDR1 and CDR2 (germline): MGHRA, YSYEKL. CDR3 length equals 12 residues. V lost 5 bases and J lost 11; bases outside the gene matches: 7. The CDR3 DNA follows: TGCGCCAGCAGCAAGCCCCGGGACAGGCAGTACTTC. Translation: CASSKPRDRQYF.

The table lists this clonotype with many counts. The genes are TRBV24-1 and TRBJ1-4; D unresolved. Germline lookup yields CDR1 KGHDR and CDR2 SFDVKD. Trimming removed 2 bases from V and 8 bases from J, with 14 bases in between. This CDR3 has 15 amino acids. In DNA form, the CDR3 reads TGTGCCACCAGTGATTCCATAAAGGGCGGAGAAAAACTGTTTTTT. It is translated as CATSDSIKGGEKLFF.

In its sample, this clonotype was seen many times. At one end, the junction sequence differs from germline, possibly due to a read error. The chain couples TRBV7-7 to TRBJ2-1, with D unclear. The CDR3 extends over 15 amino acids. Germline loops: CDR1 SSHAT, CDR2 FNYEAQ (reference sequence). CDR3: CASSLGHTSYNEQFF. DNA of the CDR3: TGTGCTAGCAGCTTAGGGCATACCAGCTACAATGAGCAGTTCTTC.

This clonotype was picked up many times. CDR3 sequence (DNA): TGTGCCAGCAGCTTTCCTCAGGGAACTAATGAAAAACTGTTTTTT. As protein: CASSFPQGTNEKLFF. The V gene is TRBV7-9, the J gene TRBJ1-4; maybe TRBD1 (5 bases). The CDR3 has 15 residues. The germline gives CDR1 SEHNR, CDR2 FQNEAQ (reference sequence). Trimming cost V 3 bases and J 1 base, with 9 bases left between them.

This clonotype has ten or more counts. This rearrangement joins TRBV6-2 or TRBV6-3 to TRBJ2-1; D remains ambiguous. In germline, CDR1 is MNHEY, CDR2 SVGEGT. Trimming pared 7 bases from V and 10 bases from J, leaving 14 bases between. The CDR3 length is 12 residues. The CDR3 protein is CASTSGPREQFF. The CDR3, as DNA: TGTGCCAGCACCTCCGGACCGAGGGAGCAGTTCTTC.

This clonotype was counted at least ten times. The chain joins TRBV3-1 to TRBJ2-7; D gene ambiguous. The V end lost 4 bases, the J end lost 6 bases, and 13 bases lay between the germline ends. There are 13 residues in the CDR3. From germline, CDR1 is LGHDT and CDR2 YNNKEL (reference sequence). In DNA form, the CDR3 reads TGTGCCAGCAGCCCCCAAGGCCCTCTCGAGCAGTACTTC. Amino acid sequence: CASSPQGPLEQYF.

This chain links TRBV18 with TRBJ2-5; 10 positions agree with TRBD1. Germline lookup yields CDR1 KGHSH and CDR2 LQKENI. With 8 bases clipped from V and 2 bases from J, the junction kept 8 bases outside the gene matches. This CDR3 comprises 15 residues. In DNA form, the CDR3 reads TGTGCCAGCGCCGGGACAGGGGCATCTCAAGAGACCCAGTACTTC. This translates into CASAGTGASQETQYF.